What follows describes a single T cell receptor beta chain. Antigen specificity is unknown. An end of the junction differs from the germline gene, which may be a read error. Before any sequencing was done, the ViraFEST assay used viral peptide pools to expand antigen-specific CD4+ T cells. With roughly 9 days of culture completed, CD4+ T cells were isolated. The person was diagnosed with PCR-confirmed SARS-CoV-2 infection between March and December 2020. Vaccine administered to participants consisted of two doses of either BNT162b2 or mRNA-1273. This sample is part of a study of vaccination effects on CD4 cells after COVID-19. The data were produced by immunoSEQ multiplex PCR, yet TCRdb's version contains in-frame clones alone and is incomplete. The sample carries 15,000 or so clones, roughly 78% recorded once. This CDR3 spans 13 amino acids. Per the germline V gene, CDR1 is MNHEY and CDR2 is SMNVEV (reference sequence).

Source: CD4+ T cells from PBMCs cultured with HCoV-NL63 spike peptides, taken after COVID-19 vaccination. The TCR sequence derives from a human donor who had a prior SARS-CoV-2 infection. J is TRBJ2-5 and V is TRBV27; perhaps D is TRBD1 or TRBD2 (5 bases each). This CDR3 is CASARDGEDTQYF. In DNA form, the CDR3 reads TGTGCTAGCGCCCGGGACGGAGAAGATACCCAGTACTTC.